A single sample gave rise to the 19 T cell receptor beta chains below, sequenced in a study of vaccination and CD4 T cells after COVID-19. Antigen specificity for these receptors is unknown. Treatment reported: roughly nine-day PBMC culture with coronavirus spike peptide pools or control peptides (ViraFEST assay). An Oncomine TCR Beta short-read assay was used to sequence the DNA from cultured CD4+ T cells. TCRdb used MiXCR to reprocess the PCR reads, holding one entry per CDR3 protein. This table has 12,000 or so distinct CDR3 sequences, about 50% appearing once. Material for sequencing was CD4+ T cells from blood, cultured in vitro. The receptors stem from a human donor who had recovered from COVID-19.

The rearrangement joins TRBV12-3 or TRBV12-4 to TRBJ1-5, with D possibly being TRBD1 (6 bases). V gave up 6 bases and J gave up 3 bases, with 15 bases separating them. The CDR3 contains 15 residues. In DNA, the CDR3 is TGTGCCAGCAGGCGTACAGGGCGGGACAATCAGCCCCAGCATTTT. This translates into CASRRTGRDNQPQHF.

The V and J genes are TRBV6-5 and TRBJ1-5; D is unresolved. The CDR3 loop spans 14 amino acids. Germline V gene lookup returns CDR1 MNHEY and CDR2 SVGAGI. The V end was cut by 4 bases, the J end by 1 base, with 8 bases between. In DNA, the CDR3 is TGTGCCAGCAGTTCCGGTAGAAGCAATCAGCCCCAGCATTTT. As protein: CASSSGRSNQPQHF.

CDR3 protein: CASSLGGGRAYNEQFF. CDR3 in DNA: TGTGCCAGCAGCCTAGGAGGGGGAAGGGCCTACAATGAGCAGTTCTTC. The chain employs TRBV7-2 and TRBJ2-1; D possibly matches TRBD1 or TRBD2 (6 bases each). This CDR3 has 16 residues. Germline lookup yields CDR1 SGHTA and CDR2 FQGNSA. Deletions cut 5 bases from V and 2 bases from J, with 16 bases between.

V is TRBV19 and J is TRBJ1-2; a weak D match, TRBD1 (6 bases). The V gene lost 7 bases and the J gene lost 4 bases, with 16 bases spanning the gap. Germline assignment: CDR1 LNHDA and CDR2 SQIVND (reference sequence). The CDR3 loop spans 14 amino acids. CDR3 amino acids: CASKIGGRFYGYTF. Here the CDR3 DNA reads TGTGCCAGTAAAATAGGGGGGCGATTCTATGGCTACACCTTC.

CDR3: CASSFALGVRGNTIYF. DNA for the CDR3: TGTGCCAGCAGCTTTGCTTTGGGGGTTAGGGGAAACACCATATATTTT. The chain employs TRBV7-2 and TRBJ1-3, with D possibly TRBD1 on 5 matching bases. The CDR3 is made up of 16 amino acids. Germline CDR1 reads SGHTA; CDR2 reads FQGNSA. V lost 3 bases, J lost 4 bases, and 16 bases lay in between.

The J gene is TRBJ1-5, the V gene TRBV21-1. TRBV21-1 is recorded as a pseudogene. The CDR3 sequence is 11 residues long. The chain's CDR3 is CASIQNQPQHF. The CDR3 nucleotides read TGTGCCAGCATCCAAAATCAGCCCCAGCATTTT.

This chain connects TRBV7-9 to TRBJ1-1, with D possibly matching TRBD1 (6 bases). In germline, CDR1 is SEHNR, CDR2 FQNEAQ (reference sequence). The V end was cut by 0 bases, the J end by 6 bases, with 11 bases between. This CDR3 has 14 residues. CDR3: CASSLAQGEAEAFF. In DNA, the CDR3 is TGTGCCAGCAGCTTAGCACAGGGAGAGGCTGAAGCTTTCTTT.

The chain combines TRBV20-1 with TRBJ2-4; 7 nucleotides align to TRBD1. TRBJ2-7 matches the DNA end more closely, so the J call is doubtful. The length of the CDR3 is 13 residues. Germline CDR1 and CDR2: DFQATT and SNEGSKA (reference sequence). This CDR3 reads CSARDGRGNEQYF. The CDR3 nucleotides are TGCAGTGCTAGAGATGGCAGGGGGAACGAGCAGTACTTC.

This clonotype was counted between two and nine times. This chain links TRBV24-1 with TRBJ2-5; D is unresolved. V lost 7 bases, J lost 5 bases, and 7 bases lay in between. The CDR3 runs to 11 residues. Looked up from germline, CDR1 is KGHDR and CDR2 is SFDVKD. The CDR3 protein is CATSHAETQYF. CDR3 DNA: TGTGCCACCAGCCACGCGGAGACCCAGTACTTC.

The chain has TRBV20-1 and TRBJ2-1; D perhaps matches TRBD2 (5 bases). The germline V gene has CDR1 DFQATT and CDR2 SNEGSKA (reference sequence). The V gene lost 1 base and the J gene lost 0 bases, with 7 bases spanning the gap. The CDR3 consists of 14 residues. The CDR3 spells CSARAGTSYNEQFF. CDR3 in DNA: TGCAGTGCTAGAGCGGGAACCTCCTACAATGAGCAGTTCTTC.

The V and J genes are TRBV2 and TRBJ2-3; 7 bases are a match to TRBD2. The junction had 6 bases not matched to a gene; V was cut back by 5 bases and J by 1 base. The CDR3 length is 15 residues. Germline assignment: CDR1 SNHLY and CDR2 FYNNEI. The CDR3 sequence: CASSLRGGGTDTQYF. DNA of the CDR3: TGTGCCAGCAGTTTACGCGGGGGTGGCACAGATACGCAGTATTTT.

Regarding this clonotype: One end of the junction is discordant with germline, which a read error may explain. The V call is TRBV2, the J call TRBJ1-1, with 10 bases identical to TRBD1. Germline V gene lookup returns CDR1 SNHLY and CDR2 FYNNEI. The CDR3 loop spans 15 amino acids. The CDR3 is CASSQETGGTTEAFF. Here the CDR3 DNA reads TGCGCCAGCAGCCAGGAGACAGGGGGCACGACTGAAGCTTTCTTT. The whole variable domain, filled in from reference TRBV2 and TRBJ1-1, reads EPEVTQTPSHQVTQMGQEVILRCVPISNHLYFYWYRQILGQKVEFLVSFYNNEISEKSEIFDDQFSVERPDGSNFTLKIRSTKLEDSAMYFCASSQETGGTTEAFFGQGTRLTVV.

The table lists this clonotype with a count of one. The rearrangement links TRBV20-1 to TRBJ2-1; 7 nucleotides line up with TRBD2. The CDR3 spans 13 residues. Germline CDR1 reads DFQATT; CDR2 reads SNEGSKA (reference sequence). J lost 1 base, V lost 7 bases, and 4 bases had no gene match. The CDR3 bases are TGCAGTGTTTCTAGCGGATCCTACAATGAGCAGTTCTTC. Amino acids: CSVSSGSYNEQFF.

This clonotype has a handful of counts. V gene TRBV6-1 combines with J gene TRBJ1-2; TRBD1 is a possible D gene (5 bases). CDR3 size: 16 residues. Trimming removed 3 bases at V and 0 bases at J, with 14 bases between. Germline CDR1 and CDR2: MNHNS and SASEGT. CDR3 region: CASSDKGLISNYGYTF. The CDR3, as DNA: TGTGCCAGCAGTGATAAGGGACTCATCTCTAACTATGGCTACACCTTC.

This clonotype was detected a few times. The chain joins TRBV15 to TRBJ1-2; 8 bases map to TRBD1. V lost 0 bases and J lost 6; bases outside the gene matches: 9. CDR1 LNHNV and CDR2 YYDKDF come from the germline V gene (reference sequence). The CDR3 has 16 amino acids. The chain's CDR3 is CATSRDLVTGANGYTF. The CDR3 DNA reads as TGTGCCACCAGCAGAGATCTGGTGACAGGGGCGAATGGCTACACCTTC.

The CDR3 coding sequence is TGCAGTGCTAATCACAAGGATAATTCACCCCTCCACTTT. Encoded protein: CSANHKDNSPLHF. The chain couples TRBV20-1 to TRBJ1-6; D call uncertain. This CDR3 has 13 amino acids. Germline CDR1 is DFQATT and CDR2 is SNEGSKA (reference sequence). Trimming took 4 bases from V and 5 from J, leaving 9 bases between them.

This clonotype turned up a few times. The CDR3 region is CASSYSYRGNTEAFF. The CDR3 DNA reads TGTGCCAGCAGTTACTCGTACAGGGGTAACACTGAAGCTTTCTTT. J is TRBJ1-1 and V is TRBV6-5; 7 nucleotides match TRBD1. Germline V gene sequence: CDR1 MNHEY, CDR2 SVGAGI. CDR3 size: 15 residues. The J segment lost 2 bases and the V segment lost 0 bases, leaving 3 bases of the junction unmatched.

The chain couples TRBV6-2 or TRBV6-3 to TRBJ1-5, with a weak D call TRBD1 (6 bases). The CDR3 contains 15 residues. With 5 bases removed from V and 2 bases from J, the gap between germline ends came to 13 bases. Germline assignment: CDR1 MNHEY and CDR2 SVGEGT. The CDR3 protein is CASSLSRQGNQPQHF. CDR3 bases: TGTGCCAGCAGTCTTTCACGACAGGGCAATCAGCCCCAGCATTTT.

The J gene is TRBJ2-3, the V gene TRBV15; weak D call: TRBD1 (5 bases). The germline V gene has CDR1 LNHNV and CDR2 YYDKDF (reference sequence). V was shortened by 8 bases and J by 6 bases, with 15 bases between the two germline ends. This CDR3 has 13 amino acids. CDR3 DNA: TGTGCCACCTCGAGTAGGGGTATGGATACGCAGTATTTT. Its translation: CATSSRGMDTQYF. Drawing the rest from reference TRBV15 and TRBJ2-3, the complete variable domain is DAMVIQNPRYQVTQFGKPVTLSCSQTLNHNVMYWYQQKSSQAPKLLFHYYDKDFNNEADTPDNFQSRRPNTSFCFLDIRSPGLGDTAMYLCATSSRGMDTQYFGPGTRLTVL.